Shown below are 27 T cell receptor beta chains from a single sample sequenced in a study of blood T cell repertoires in COVID-19. Sequencing used immunoSEQ multiplex PCR; TCRdb keeps in-frame clones, though not all of them. This repertoire shows about 230,000 clones, 83% found once; its top ten account for under 3%. Sequenced sample: peripheral blood. Source of these receptors: an older woman with active or convalescent COVID-19.

This sequence joins TRBV6-6 and TRBJ1-5; D gene ambiguous. The germline gives CDR1 MNHNY, CDR2 SVGAGI (reference sequence). V lost 9 bases to trimming and J lost 2 bases, with 11 bases between them. The CDR3 length is 13 residues. CDR3 loop: CASRQARNQPQHF. The CDR3 nucleotides read TGTGCCAGTCGCCAGGCCCGCAATCAGCCCCAGCATTTT.

This chain links TRBV6-5 with TRBJ2-1; 9 bases are a match to TRBD2. The germline gives CDR1 MNHEY, CDR2 SVGAGI. CDR3 length equals 13 residues. J was trimmed by 8 bases and V by 5 bases; bases with no gene match: 4. Written as DNA, the CDR3 is TGTGCCAGCAGTAGGGTAGCGGGAGATGAGCAGTTCTTC. Its translation: CASSRVAGDEQFF.

The chain joins TRBV6-5 to TRBJ2-1, with 8 positions matching TRBD1. Germline CDR1 MNHEY, CDR2 SVGAGI. Trimming at V came to 0 bases and at J to 5 bases, leaving 3 bases not matched to a gene. The CDR3 is 15 amino acids. The CDR3 loop is CASSYSWDRNNEQFF. For the CDR3, the DNA is TGTGCCAGCAGTTACTCGTGGGACAGGAACAATGAGCAGTTCTTC.

For this clone: The identical CDR3 is also encoded by other nucleotide sequences in the sample. The rearrangement links TRBV9 to TRBJ1-1, with 7 bases that match TRBD1. Germline V CDR1 and CDR2: SGDLS, YYNGEE. V shed 4 bases, J shed 3 bases, and the junction held 3 bases outside the gene matches. The CDR3 spans 13 residues. The CDR3 sequence is CASSTQGDTEAFF. The CDR3 DNA follows: TGTGCCAGCAGCACGCAGGGGGACACTGAAGCTTTCTTT.

This clone was seen only once. The V and J genes are TRBV5-5 and TRBJ1-6; TRBD1 might be the D (5 bases). CDR3 length: 15 amino acids. Germline CDR1 reads SGHKS; CDR2 reads YYEKEE (reference sequence). V lost 4 bases to trimming and J lost 6 bases, with 14 bases between them. The CDR3 bases are TGTGCCAGCAGCCTGGGCCAGGGTATTAATTCACCCCTCCACTTT. Protein sequence: CASSLGQGINSPLHF.

A few counts support this clone. Other nucleotide sequences from this sample produce the same CDR3. The chain recombines TRBV5-1 with TRBJ2-2; D gene unclear. The CDR3 extends over 15 amino acids. Deletions cut 1 base from V and 5 bases from J, with 12 bases between. CDR1 and CDR2 (germline): SGHRS, YFSETQ. The DNA for the CDR3 is TGCGCCAGCAGCTTGAGAGATCGGCGGACCGGGGAGCTGTTTTTT. Encoded protein: CASSLRDRRTGELFF.

The V gene is TRBV7-7, the J gene TRBJ2-1; maybe TRBD2 (6 bases). Germline-derived CDR1 and CDR2 are SSHAT and FNYEAQ (reference sequence). The V end was cut by 5 bases, the J end by 6 bases, with 17 bases between. There are 15 residues in the CDR3. The CDR3, as DNA: TGTGCCAGCAGCCCTCTGATTGTGGGGGGCAATGAGCAGTTCTTC. As protein: CASSPLIVGGNEQFF. Based on the CDR3 plus reference TRBV7-7 and TRBJ2-1, the full variable domain is GAGVSQSPRYKVTKRGQDVTLRCDPISSHATLYWYQQALGQGPEFLTYFNYEAQPDKSGLPSDRFSAERPEGSISTLTIQRTEQRDSAMYRCASSPLIVGGNEQFFGPGTRLTVL.

The chain joins TRBV12-3 or TRBV12-4 to TRBJ2-3, with D unclear. The germline V and J ends were trimmed by 5 bases and 8 bases, with 11 bases remaining between them. CDR3 length: 12 amino acids. For the CDR3, the DNA is TGTGCCAGCAGTCCCCCCCAGTCTACGCAGTATTTT. This codes for CASSPPQSTQYF.

This chain joins TRBV30 and TRBJ1-6; 8 positions agree with TRBD1. After removal of 2 bases from V and 7 bases from J, the junction contained 1 base not matched to a gene. Germline loops: CDR1 GTSNPN, CDR2 SVGIG (reference sequence). The CDR3 is 13 residues long. The CDR3 is CAWSRQGNSPLHF. CDR3 DNA: TGTGCCTGGAGTAGACAGGGGAATTCACCCCTCCACTTT. The whole variable domain, filled in from reference TRBV30 and TRBJ1-6, reads SQTIHQWPATLVQPVGSPLSLECTVEGTSNPNLYWYRQAAGRGLQLLFYSVGIGQISSEVPQNLSASRPQDRQFILSSKKLLLSDSGFYLCAWSRQGNSPLHFGNGTRLTVT.

The rearrangement joins TRBV7-8 to TRBJ2-1; D might be TRBD1 (6 bases). V was clipped by 5 bases and J by 4 bases, with 9 bases between them. The V gene's germline CDR1 is SGHVS and CDR2 FQNEAQ. The CDR3 is 13 residues long. CDR3 loop: CASSLQGYNEQFF. CDR3 in DNA: TGTGCCAGCAGCCTACAGGGATACAATGAGCAGTTCTTC. Supplemented by reference TRBV7-8 and TRBJ2-1, the full variable domain reads GAGVSQSPRYKVAKRGQDVALRCDPISGHVSLFWYQQALGQGPEFLTYFQNEAQLDKSGLPSDRFFAERPEGSVSTLKIQRTQQEDSAVYLCASSLQGYNEQFFGPGTRLTVL.

The chain uses TRBV3-1 (or the pseudogene TRBV3-2) and TRBJ1-2; D is unresolved. CDR1 LGHDT and CDR2 YNNKEL come from the germline V gene (reference sequence). The CDR3 is 14 residues long. V was shortened by 1 base and J by 4 bases, with 10 bases between the two germline ends. This CDR3 is CASSQGQLSYGYTF. CDR3 bases: TGTGCCAGCAGCCAAGGACAATTGTCCTATGGCTACACCTTC.

The genes are TRBV3-1 (or the pseudogene TRBV3-2) and TRBJ2-7, with TRBD2 matching over 12 bases. The CDR3 loop spans 17 amino acids. The V gene end was trimmed by 1 base and the J gene end by 5 bases; junction bases not matched to a gene: 9. Germline loops: CDR1 LGHDT, CDR2 YNNKEL (reference sequence). CDR3 amino acids: CASSQGLAGGYPDEQYF. DNA for the CDR3: TGTGCCAGCAGCCAAGGGCTAGCGGGGGGGTATCCGGACGAGCAGTACTTC.

The chain carries TRBV19 and TRBJ1-3; D uncertain. This CDR3 has 13 residues. V lost 6 bases, J lost 8 bases, and 14 bases lay in between. CDR1 is LNHDA, CDR2 SQIVND, per germline (reference sequence). This CDR3 reads CASSPREVDTIYF. The CDR3 DNA sequence: TGTGCCAGTAGCCCCCGGGAGGTAGACACCATATATTTT.

V and J are TRBV4-2 and TRBJ1-1, with D possibly matching TRBD1 (5 bases). The V and J ends lost 3 bases and 2 bases respectively, with 19 bases between them. Looked up from germline, CDR1 is LGHNA and CDR2 is YNFKEQ. The CDR3 is 17 amino acids. As DNA, the CDR3 is TGTGCCAGCAGCCACGGACGGGGGGGAAATTATAACACTGAAGCTTTCTTT. It yields the protein CASSHGRGGNYNTEAFF.

The rearrangement links TRBV19 to TRBJ1-4, with D unclear. The CDR3 runs 14 residues. Per germline, CDR1 LNHDA and CDR2 SQIVND (reference sequence). Trimming stripped 7 bases from V and 5 bases from J, with 14 bases between. The CDR3 sequence: CASNLDLRNEKLFF. The CDR3 nucleotides are TGTGCCAGTAACTTAGACTTACGGAATGAAAAACTGTTTTTT.

J is TRBJ2-1 and V is TRBV7-2; D gene uncertain. Germline V CDR1 and CDR2: SGHTA, FQGNSA. Trimming cost V 5 bases and J 8 bases, with 13 bases left between them. This CDR3 contains 13 residues. The CDR3 nucleotides read TGTGCCAGCAGCCTTCTCCCACGGGATGAGCAGTTCTTC. Its protein product is CASSLLPRDEQFF.

The chain uses TRBV5-1 and TRBJ2-3, with a tentative D call TRBD1 (6 bases). The CDR3 contains 16 residues. Per germline, CDR1 SGHRS and CDR2 YFSETQ. V lost 4 bases and J lost 2, with 17 bases in between. The CDR3 spells CASSRSRDTDTDTQYF. CDR3 nucleotide sequence: TGCGCCAGCAGCAGAAGCCGGGACACCGACACAGATACGCAGTATTTT.

The chain has TRBV20-1 and TRBJ2-3, with unresolved D. CDR3 length equals 14 residues. Germline V lookup: CDR1 DFQATT, CDR2 SNEGSKA (reference sequence). The V end was cut by 3 bases, the J end by 2 bases, with 12 bases between. In DNA form, the CDR3 reads TGCAGTGCTAGTACTCGTATCTCCACAGATACGCAGTATTTT. This gives the protein CSASTRISTDTQYF.

The chain links TRBV6-5 to TRBJ2-7, with 10 bases that match TRBD2. V lost 8 bases, J lost 5 bases, and 6 bases stayed unmatched. The CDR3 length is 13 residues. Per germline, CDR1 MNHEY and CDR2 SVGAGI. The CDR3 region is CASLQLAGDEQYF. The DNA of the CDR3 is TGTGCCAGCTTACAGCTAGCGGGAGACGAGCAGTACTTC.

V gene TRBV7-3 combines with J gene TRBJ2-7; TRBD2 might be the D (7 bases). Germline V gene data show CDR1 as SGHTA and CDR2 as FQGTGA. Deletions cut 5 bases from V and 3 bases from J, with 17 bases between. The CDR3 extends over 15 amino acids. As DNA, the CDR3 is TGTGCCAGCAGCCGATCCGGGGGGCAGGACTACGAGCAGTACTTC. It codes for CASSRSGGQDYEQYF.

This chain connects TRBV2 to TRBJ2-7; 8 bases map to TRBD2. Germline CDR1 reads SNHLY; CDR2 reads FYNNEI. V shed 4 bases, J shed 1 base, and the junction held 9 bases outside the gene matches. The CDR3 has 16 amino acids. The CDR3 region has the DNA TGTGCCAGCAGTGCCCCTATAGCGGGGCATTCCTACGAGCAGTACTTC. Translated: CASSAPIAGHSYEQYF.

The rearrangement links TRBV5-1 to TRBJ2-1, with 9 positions matching TRBD1. J lost 12 bases, V lost 0 bases, and 4 bases had no gene match. The CDR3 contains 13 residues. Germline-derived CDR1 and CDR2 are SGHRS and YFSETQ. The CDR3 is CASSLVPGQGQFF. The CDR3 region has the DNA TGCGCCAGCAGCTTGGTGCCGGGACAGGGGCAGTTCTTC.

This rearrangement joins TRBV5-1 to TRBJ2-2; 10 bases align to TRBD2. The CDR3 has 17 amino acids. The V and J ends lost 2 bases and 0 bases, in that order; junction bases with no gene match: 4. CDR1 and CDR2 (germline): SGHRS, YFSETQ. The DNA for the CDR3 is TGCGCCAGCAGCTTCGGTAGCGGGGGGACGAACACCGGGGAGCTGTTTTTT. Its protein product is CASSFGSGGTNTGELFF.

J is TRBJ1-1 and V is TRBV27; 10 bases agree with TRBD1. With V trimmed by 5 bases and J by 0 bases, 9 bases remained unmatched. The CDR3 has 17 residues. Per the germline V gene, CDR1 is MNHEY and CDR2 is SMNVEV (reference sequence). CDR3 coding DNA: TGTGCCAGCAGTCACAGGACAGGGGGTTTCATGAACACTGAAGCTTTCTTT. It specifies CASSHRTGGFMNTEAFF.

The chain uses TRBV10-2 and TRBJ1-2; D gene uncertain. The CDR3 is made up of 12 amino acids. The germline V gene has CDR1 WSHSY and CDR2 SAAADI. The V gene lost 3 bases and the J gene lost 5 bases, with 7 bases spanning the gap. This CDR3 is CASSEVEYGYTF. CDR3 in DNA: TGCGCCAGCAGTGAAGTGGAGTATGGCTACACCTTC.

The chain joins TRBV7-9 to TRBJ1-2; D unclear. The CDR3 is 15 amino acids. V was shortened by 1 base and J by 2 bases, with 11 bases between the two germline ends. Germline V gives CDR1 SEHNR, CDR2 FQNEAQ (reference sequence). CDR3 in amino acids: CASSLDRTGNYGYTF. The CDR3 DNA is TGTGCCAGCAGCTTAGATCGGACGGGGAACTATGGCTACACCTTC.

The chain couples TRBV6-6 to TRBJ2-5; TRBD1 aligns across 8 bases. The CDR3 loop spans 14 amino acids. V lost 6 bases, J lost 5 bases, and 8 bases stayed unmatched. From germline, CDR1 is MNHNY and CDR2 SVGAGI (reference sequence). The CDR3 nucleotides read TGTGCCAGCAGCCGTACCAACAGGGGGGAGACCCAGTACTTC. Translating it yields CASSRTNRGETQYF.